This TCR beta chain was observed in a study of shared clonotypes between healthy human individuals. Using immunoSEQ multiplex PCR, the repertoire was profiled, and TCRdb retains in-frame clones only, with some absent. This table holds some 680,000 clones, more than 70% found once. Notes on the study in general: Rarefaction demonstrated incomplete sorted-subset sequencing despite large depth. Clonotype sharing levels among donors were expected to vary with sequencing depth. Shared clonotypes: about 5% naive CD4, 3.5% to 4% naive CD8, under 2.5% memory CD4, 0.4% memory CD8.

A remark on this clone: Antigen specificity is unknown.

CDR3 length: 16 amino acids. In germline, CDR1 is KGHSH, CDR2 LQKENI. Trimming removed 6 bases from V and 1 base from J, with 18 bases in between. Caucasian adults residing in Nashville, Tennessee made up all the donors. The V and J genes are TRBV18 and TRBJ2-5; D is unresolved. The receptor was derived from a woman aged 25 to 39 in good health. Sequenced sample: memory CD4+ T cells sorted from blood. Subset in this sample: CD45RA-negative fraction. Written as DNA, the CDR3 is TGTGCCAGCTCTCATCGACGAGACGAATTCCAAGAGACCCAGTACTTC. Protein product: CASSHRRDEFQETQYF.